One and the same sample provided the 12 T cell receptor beta chains below, sequenced in a study of Graves' ophthalmopathy and Graves' hyperthyroidism. Scientists amplified the TCR beta CDR3 regions from RNA transcripts. An opening RT-PCR round employed HTBI primers and preceded a second-round multiplex PCR. TCRdb processed the multiplex PCR reads anew with MiXCR; each CDR3 protein has one entry. The repertoire holds hundreds of thousands of distinct CDR3 sequences, with about two fifths as singletons. The sample consisted of peripheral blood. The receptors stem from an adult man with Graves' ophthalmopathy.

The table lists this clonotype with many counts. V and J are TRBV14 and TRBJ1-2, with 7 bases matching TRBD1. The CDR3 is 14 amino acids. Germline-derived CDR1 and CDR2 are SGHDN and FVKESK. J gave up 7 bases and V 3 bases, and 8 bases lay outside the gene matches. The CDR3 sequence is CASSQAAGGGGYTF. CDR3 sequence (DNA): TGTGCCAGCAGCCAGGCGGCAGGGGGAGGTGGCTACACCTTC.

Of note for this clonotype: This clone may be a read error of a much larger clone one base away. The chain combines TRBV19 with TRBJ1-4, with D unclear. Germline V gene lookup returns CDR1 LNHDA and CDR2 SQIVND (reference sequence). The CDR3 extends over 16 amino acids. The V gene lost 9 bases and the J gene lost 8 bases, with 25 bases spanning the gap. CDR3 protein: CASNLSPNGPREKLFF. CDR3 bases: TGTGCCAGCAACCTAAGCCCGAACGGGCCGAGGGAAAAACTGTTTTTT.

This chain links TRBV29-1 with TRBJ1-3, with 7 bases identical to TRBD1. V shed 4 bases, J shed 1 base, and the junction held 1 base outside the gene matches. In germline, CDR1 is SQVTM, CDR2 ANQGSEA. This CDR3 comprises 13 residues. For the CDR3, the DNA is TGCAGCGTTGTGACAGGGTCTGGAAACACCATATATTTT. The encoded protein is CSVVTGSGNTIYF.

The chain joins TRBV19 to TRBJ2-7, with 12 positions matching TRBD1. Per germline, CDR1 LNHDA and CDR2 SQIVND (reference sequence). The CDR3 length is 15 residues. Germline trimming cut 5 bases from V and 3 bases from J; bases unmatched to any gene: 5. CDR3 loop: CASSPGTGGHYEQYF. In nucleotides, the CDR3 is TGTGCCAGTAGTCCAGGGACAGGGGGCCACTACGAGCAGTACTTC.

About this clonotype: Since a much larger clone is just one base distant, this may be a read error. The chain employs TRBV6-4 and TRBJ1-4; 9 bases line up with TRBD1. This CDR3 comprises 15 residues. The V and J ends lost 3 bases and 7 bases, in that order; junction bases with no gene match: 6. Germline assignment: CDR1 MRHNA and CDR2 SNTAGT. CDR3 protein: CASSERTGESEKLFF. The CDR3 nucleotides are TGTGCCAGCAGTGAAAGGACAGGGGAAAGTGAAAAACTGTTTTTT.

This clonotype was counted ten times or more. The chain has TRBV19 and TRBJ2-6, with D possibly being TRBD2 (6 bases). CDR1 and CDR2 (germline): LNHDA, SQIVND (reference sequence). Trimming pared 6 bases from V and 2 bases from J, leaving 14 bases between. The CDR3 runs 16 residues. CDR3 coding DNA: TGTGCCAGTAGCAAAATCGGGGGAACTGGGGCCAACGTCCTGACTTTC. This gives the protein CASSKIGGTGANVLTF.

This clonotype came up many times. The chain has TRBV5-1 and TRBJ2-7, with TRBD2 identical over 8 bases. The CDR3 loop spans 14 amino acids. V lost 4 bases, J lost 4 bases, and 7 bases stayed unmatched. Germline CDR1 and CDR2: SGHRS and YFSETQ. The CDR3: CASSGGRPAYEQYF. The DNA of the CDR3 is TGCGCCAGCAGCGGCGGGAGGCCAGCTTACGAGCAGTACTTC.

CDR3 amino acids: CSASGGPNEKLFF. DNA for the CDR3: TGCAGTGCTAGTGGGGGACCTAATGAAAAACTGTTTTTT. The V and J genes are TRBV20-1 and TRBJ1-4, with D possibly TRBD1 on 5 matching bases. V was shortened by 3 bases and J by 3 bases, with 8 bases between the two germline ends. The V gene's germline CDR1 is DFQATT and CDR2 SNEGSKA (reference sequence). The length of the CDR3 is 13 residues.

The V gene is TRBV5-1, the J gene TRBJ1-4; D possibly corresponds to TRBD1 (6 bases). CDR1 and CDR2 (germline): SGHRS, YFSETQ. V shed 4 bases and J shed 5 bases, with 15 bases lying between them. The CDR3 has 15 amino acids. Written as DNA, the CDR3 is TGCGCCAGCAGCCTGATGGGGCAGGGGAATGAAAAACTGTTTTTT. It translates to CASSLMGQGNEKLFF.

This clonotype was seen ten or more times. CDR3 DNA: TGCGCCAGCAGCGTCGGGCCCAAGGACGAGCAGTACTTC. Encoded protein: CASSVGPKDEQYF. The chain has TRBV5-1 and TRBJ2-7; D unclear. This CDR3 has 13 residues. V was trimmed by 4 bases and J by 5 bases, leaving 13 bases between them. Germline V gene lookup returns CDR1 SGHRS and CDR2 YFSETQ.

This clonotype occurred a few times. Being one base from a much bigger clone, this may be a read error. This chain uses TRBV2 with TRBJ1-1; TRBD1 matches 7 bases. Losses at the gene ends were 2 bases for V and 4 bases for J; bases not matched to a gene: 10. The V gene's germline CDR1 is SNHLY and CDR2 FYNNEI. This CDR3 region has 16 residues. In DNA, the CDR3 is TGTGCCAGCAGTGAATCGGGACAGCCCATGAGCACTGAAGCTTTCTTT. This translates into CASSESGQPMSTEAFF.

There are a few counts of this clonotype. The chain has TRBV10-3 and TRBJ1-2, with 9 bases lining up with TRBD1. The junction had 7 bases not matched to a gene; V was cut back by 0 bases and J by 2 bases. The germline gives CDR1 ENHRY, CDR2 SYGVKD. The CDR3 is made up of 17 amino acids. The CDR3 reads CAISESAGTGWNYGYTF. In DNA, the CDR3 is TGTGCCATCAGTGAGTCAGCCGGGACAGGGTGGAACTATGGCTACACCTTC.